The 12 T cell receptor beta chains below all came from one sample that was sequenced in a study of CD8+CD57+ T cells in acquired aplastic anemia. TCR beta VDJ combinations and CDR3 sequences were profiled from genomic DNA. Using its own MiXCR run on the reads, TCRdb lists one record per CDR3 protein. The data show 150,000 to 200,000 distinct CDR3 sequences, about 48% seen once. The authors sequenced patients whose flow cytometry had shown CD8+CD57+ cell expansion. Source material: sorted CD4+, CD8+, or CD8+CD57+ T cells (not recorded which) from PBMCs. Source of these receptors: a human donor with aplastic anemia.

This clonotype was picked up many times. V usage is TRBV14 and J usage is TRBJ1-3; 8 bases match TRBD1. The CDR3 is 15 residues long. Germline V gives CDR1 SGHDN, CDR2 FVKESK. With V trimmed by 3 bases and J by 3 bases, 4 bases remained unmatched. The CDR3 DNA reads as TGTGCCAGCAGCCAGACAGGGGCTCATGGAAACACCATATATTTT. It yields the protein CASSQTGAHGNTIYF.

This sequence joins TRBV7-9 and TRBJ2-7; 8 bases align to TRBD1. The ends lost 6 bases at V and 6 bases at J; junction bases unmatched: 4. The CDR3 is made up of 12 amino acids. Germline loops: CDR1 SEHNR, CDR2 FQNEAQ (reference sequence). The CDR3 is CASSYTGGEQYF. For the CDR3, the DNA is TGTGCCAGCAGTTACACAGGGGGCGAGCAGTACTTC.

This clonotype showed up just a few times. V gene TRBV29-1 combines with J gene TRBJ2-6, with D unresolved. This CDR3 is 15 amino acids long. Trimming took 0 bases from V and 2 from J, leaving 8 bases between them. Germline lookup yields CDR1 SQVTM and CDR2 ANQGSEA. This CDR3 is CSVEDRGPGANVLTF. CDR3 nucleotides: TGCAGCGTTGAAGATAGAGGTCCTGGGGCCAACGTCCTGACTTTC.

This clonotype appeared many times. The CDR3 loop reads CASSGANYGYTF. The CDR3 nucleotides are TGTGCCAGCAGCGGCGCTAACTATGGCTACACCTTC. The chain is built from TRBV9 and TRBJ1-2, with D unresolved. The CDR3 is 12 amino acids. Germline V gives CDR1 SGDLS, CDR2 YYNGEE. Trimming took 3 bases from V and 0 from J, leaving 3 bases between them.

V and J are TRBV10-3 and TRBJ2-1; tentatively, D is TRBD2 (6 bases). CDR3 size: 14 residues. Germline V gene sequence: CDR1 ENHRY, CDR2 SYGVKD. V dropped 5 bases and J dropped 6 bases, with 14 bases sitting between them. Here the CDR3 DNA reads TGTGCCATCAGTCCGGGCCTAGCGACCAATGAGCAGTTCTTC. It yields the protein CAISPGLATNEQFF.

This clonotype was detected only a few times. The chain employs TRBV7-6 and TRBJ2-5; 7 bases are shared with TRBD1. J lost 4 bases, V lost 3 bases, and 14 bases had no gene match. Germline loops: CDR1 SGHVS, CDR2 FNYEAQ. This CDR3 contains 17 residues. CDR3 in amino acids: CASSLGAGRGFVETQYF. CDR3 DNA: TGTGCCAGCAGCTTGGGGGCCGGCAGGGGGTTCGTAGAGACCCAGTACTTC.

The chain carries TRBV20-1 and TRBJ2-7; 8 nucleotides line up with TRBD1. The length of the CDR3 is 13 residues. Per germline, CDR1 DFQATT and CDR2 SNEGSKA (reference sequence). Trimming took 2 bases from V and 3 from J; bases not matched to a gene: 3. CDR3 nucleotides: TGCAGTGCTAGAAGTGACAGGGGCTACGAGCAGTACTTC. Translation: CSARSDRGYEQYF.

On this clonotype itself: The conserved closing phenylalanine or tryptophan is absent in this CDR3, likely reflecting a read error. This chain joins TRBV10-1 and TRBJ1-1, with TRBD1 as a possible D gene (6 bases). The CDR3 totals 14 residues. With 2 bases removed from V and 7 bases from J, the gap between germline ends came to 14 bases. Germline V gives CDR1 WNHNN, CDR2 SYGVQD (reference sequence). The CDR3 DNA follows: TGCGCCAGCAGTGAGACAAGCTCGGACAGTGAAGCTTTCCTT. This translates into CASSETSSDSEAFL.

The CDR3 bases are TGTGCCAGCAGCGTAGGGGACTTAGGTCCTGAGCAGTTCTTC. This codes for CASSVGDLGPEQFF. The chain employs TRBV9 and TRBJ2-1; D may be TRBD2 (6 bases). Germline V CDR1 and CDR2: SGDLS, YYNGEE. Trimming cost V 0 bases and J 9 bases, with 13 bases left between them. CDR3 size: 14 residues.

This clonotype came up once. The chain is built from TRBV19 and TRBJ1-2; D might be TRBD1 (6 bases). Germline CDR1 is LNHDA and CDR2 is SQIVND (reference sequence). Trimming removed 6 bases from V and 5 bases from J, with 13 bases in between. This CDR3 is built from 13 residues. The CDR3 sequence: CASRVQGRYGYTF. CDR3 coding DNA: TGTGCCAGTAGGGTTCAGGGGAGGTATGGCTACACCTTC.

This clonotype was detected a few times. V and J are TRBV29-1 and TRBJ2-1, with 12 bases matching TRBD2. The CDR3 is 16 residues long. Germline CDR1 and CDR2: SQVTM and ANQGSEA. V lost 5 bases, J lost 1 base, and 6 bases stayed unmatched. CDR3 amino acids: CSVRGTSGSSYNEQFF. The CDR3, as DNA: TGCAGCGTTAGGGGGACTAGCGGGTCTTCCTACAATGAGCAGTTCTTC.

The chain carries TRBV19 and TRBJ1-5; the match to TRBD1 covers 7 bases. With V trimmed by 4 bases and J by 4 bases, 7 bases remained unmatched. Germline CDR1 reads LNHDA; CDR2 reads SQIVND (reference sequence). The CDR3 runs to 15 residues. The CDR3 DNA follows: TGTGCCAGTAGTAGGGGACAGTACTTTAATCAGCCCCAGCATTTT. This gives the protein CASSRGQYFNQPQHF.